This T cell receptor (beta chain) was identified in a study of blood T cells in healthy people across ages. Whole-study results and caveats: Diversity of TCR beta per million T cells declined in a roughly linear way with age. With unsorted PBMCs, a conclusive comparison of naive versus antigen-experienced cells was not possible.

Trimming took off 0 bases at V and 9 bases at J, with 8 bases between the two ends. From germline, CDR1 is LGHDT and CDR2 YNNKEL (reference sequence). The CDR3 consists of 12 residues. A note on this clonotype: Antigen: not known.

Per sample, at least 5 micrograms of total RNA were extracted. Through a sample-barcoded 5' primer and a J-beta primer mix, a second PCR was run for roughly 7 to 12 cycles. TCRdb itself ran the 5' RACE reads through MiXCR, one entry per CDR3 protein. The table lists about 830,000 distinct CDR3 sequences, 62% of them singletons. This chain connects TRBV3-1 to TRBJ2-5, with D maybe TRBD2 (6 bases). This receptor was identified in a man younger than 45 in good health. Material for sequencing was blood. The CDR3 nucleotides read TGTGCCAGCAGCCAAGATAGGAGGGCCCAGTACTTC. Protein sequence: CASSQDRRAQYF.